The 16 T cell receptor beta chains presented below share a single source sample, sequenced in a study of cytomegalovirus exposure and HLA in healthy donors. Profiling relied on immunoSEQ multiplex PCR, and the TCRdb table lists in-frame clones only, not all of them. The sample has hundreds of thousands of clones; around 89% are singletons. The material sequenced was PBMCs. These receptors were obtained from a woman between 18 and 29 years old in good health and CMV-seronegative.

Here the CDR3 reads CASSVGWLPNEQYF. The CDR3 nucleotides are TGTGCCAGCAGCGTAGGATGGCTTCCCAACGAGCAGTACTTC. The V gene is TRBV9, the J gene TRBJ2-7; no reliable D call. Trimming took 0 bases from V and 5 from J, leaving 12 bases between them. CDR3 length: 14 residues. Germline lookup yields CDR1 SGDLS and CDR2 YYNGEE. The full variable domain, in which reference TRBV9 and TRBJ2-7 provide the parts outside the CDR3, is DSGVTQTPKHLITATGQRVTLRCSPRSGDLSVYWYQQSLDQGLQFLIQYYNGEERAKGNILERFSAQQFPDLHSELNLSSLELGDSALYFCASSVGWLPNEQYFGPGTRLTVT.

In its sample, this clone was seen once. The chain links TRBV27 to TRBJ2-1; D may be TRBD1 (6 bases). The CDR3 sequence is 17 residues long. The V end was cut by 3 bases, the J end by 3 bases, with 18 bases between. Germline V gene data show CDR1 as MNHEY and CDR2 as SMNVEV (reference sequence). The CDR3: CASSFYQTGTLYNEQFF. In DNA, the CDR3 is TGTGCCAGCAGTTTTTACCAGACTGGGACACTCTACAATGAGCAGTTCTTC.

This clone has only one observation. V gene TRBV9 combines with J gene TRBJ2-1; maybe TRBD2 (5 bases). The CDR3 has 20 residues. Germline CDR1 is SGDLS and CDR2 is YYNGEE. Trimming cost V 3 bases and J 0 bases, with 25 bases left between them. The CDR3 loop reads CASSGSAVSAARSSYNEQFF. The CDR3 coding sequence is TGTGCCAGCAGCGGTAGCGCGGTTTCGGCAGCGCGGAGCTCCTACAATGAGCAGTTCTTC.

This rearrangement joins TRBV5-4 to TRBJ2-5, with TRBD2 matching 13 bases. Losses at the gene ends were 3 bases for V and 5 bases for J; bases not matched to a gene: 4. This CDR3 comprises 15 residues. CDR1 and CDR2 (germline): SGHNT, YYREEE (reference sequence). CDR3 sequence reads: CASSYGTSGTETQYF. CDR3 bases: TGTGCCAGCAGCTATGGGACTAGCGGGACTGAGACCCAGTACTTC.

This clone was seen once. The chain recombines TRBV27 with TRBJ2-5; possible D gene TRBD2, 7 bases. Between the trimmed V and J ends, which lost 3 bases and 5 bases, there was a span of 13 bases. CDR1 and CDR2 from the germline V gene are MNHEY and SMNVEV (reference sequence). This CDR3 is 14 amino acids long. The CDR3 coding sequence is TGTGCCAGCAGTTTTGGGGGGGCTTGGGAGACCCAGTACTTC. Translation gives CASSFGGAWETQYF.

V and J are TRBV7-8 and TRBJ2-7; TRBD1 agrees at 8 bases. V dropped 5 bases and J dropped 3; count of bases not matched to a gene: 6. The CDR3 is 14 residues long. Germline CDR1 and CDR2: SGHVS and FQNEAQ. The CDR3 bases are TGTGCCAGCAGCCTTCGGACAGGGAACTACGAGCAGTACTTC. Translation gives CASSLRTGNYEQYF.

This chain joins TRBV5-1 and TRBJ2-7; 8 bases are a match to TRBD1. CDR3 length: 16 amino acids. Losses at the gene ends were 0 bases for V and 2 bases for J; bases not matched to a gene: 7. Germline lookup yields CDR1 SGHRS and CDR2 YFSETQ. This CDR3 reads CASSLGDRPSPYEQYF. For the CDR3, the DNA is TGCGCCAGCAGCTTGGGGGACAGGCCCTCCCCCTACGAGCAGTACTTC.

The rearrangement joins TRBV7-2 to TRBJ2-2; 14 nucleotides line up with TRBD2. This CDR3 comprises 19 residues. CDR1 is SGHTA and CDR2 is FQGNSA in the germline V gene. The J segment lost 5 bases and the V segment lost 1 base, leaving 9 bases of the junction unmatched. The CDR3 region is CASSLGGGLAGVGTGELFF. Written as DNA, the CDR3 is TGTGCCAGCAGCTTAGGAGGGGGACTAGCGGGAGTGGGTACCGGGGAGCTGTTTTTT.

The chain carries TRBV19 and TRBJ1-5; TRBD1 matches at 7 bases. Unmatched junction bases numbered 6, after V lost 0 bases and J lost 4 bases. The CDR3 runs to 16 residues. CDR1 and CDR2 from the germline V gene are LNHDA and SQIVND (reference sequence). Here the CDR3 reads CASSIDAVTGNQPQHF. CDR3 nucleotides: TGTGCCAGTAGTATAGATGCGGTGACAGGGAATCAGCCCCAGCATTTT.

The chain carries TRBV10-3 and TRBJ2-7; D possibly corresponds to TRBD2 (6 bases). Trimming took off 3 bases at V and 0 bases at J, with 6 bases between the two ends. Germline values: CDR1 ENHRY, CDR2 SYGVKD. This CDR3 has 13 amino acids. CDR3 protein: CAISDGSSYEQYF. CDR3 nucleotide sequence: TGTGCCATCAGTGACGGGAGCTCCTACGAGCAGTACTTC.

The gene calls are TRBV30 and TRBJ2-3, with 9 bases lining up with TRBD1. The CDR3 length is 19 residues. J was trimmed by 1 base and V by 0 bases; bases with no gene match: 14. In germline, CDR1 is GTSNPN, CDR2 SVGIG (reference sequence). CDR3: CAWSVMGTGQGMGTDTQYF. In DNA form, the CDR3 reads TGTGCCTGGAGTGTAATGGGCACGGGACAGGGAATGGGCACAGATACGCAGTATTTT.

The rearrangement joins TRBV11-2 to TRBJ2-7; weak D call: TRBD2 (6 bases). The CDR3 runs 17 residues. Germline CDR1 is SGHAT and CDR2 is FQNNGV. V was trimmed by 3 bases and J by 0 bases, leaving 18 bases between them. The chain's CDR3 is CASSFGSGGLSSYEQYF. DNA for the CDR3: TGTGCCAGCAGCTTTGGCTCCGGGGGATTATCCTCCTACGAGCAGTACTTC.

V is TRBV29-1 and J is TRBJ1-2, with D tentatively TRBD1 (6 bases). V lost 6 bases, J lost 4 bases, and 15 bases lay in between. CDR3 length: 13 amino acids. Germline CDR1 is SQVTM and CDR2 is ANQGSEA. CDR3 loop: CSVNGGAPYGYTF. The CDR3 DNA reads TGCAGCGTCAATGGGGGGGCCCCCTATGGCTACACCTTC.

The CDR3 DNA is TGTGCCAGCACATACTCAGGGGGATATGAGCAGTTCTTC. It codes for CASTYSGGYEQFF. This chain uses TRBV28 with TRBJ2-1; 7 nucleotides align to TRBD1. Germline CDR1 is MDHEN and CDR2 is SYDVKM. Germline trimming cut 7 bases from V and 8 bases from J; bases unmatched to any gene: 8. This CDR3 has 13 amino acids.

Comment on this clone: The junction does not match germline at one end; this may be a read error. The rearrangement uses TRBV19 and TRBJ1-2; TRBD1 is a possible D gene (6 bases). CDR3 size: 13 residues. Germline V gene sequence: CDR1 LNHDA, CDR2 SQIVND (reference sequence). CDR3 loop: CASSPRGQGPESF. DNA of the CDR3: TGTGCCAGTAGTCCAAGGGGACAAGGGCCGGAGTCCTTT.

The chain carries TRBV12-5 and TRBJ1-4, with D hard to call. The end of the DNA aligns better with TRBJ2-2, so the J call may be wrong. The CDR3 contains 13 residues. The germline V gene encodes CDR1 LGHNT and CDR2 FRNRAP. The CDR3 DNA is TGTGCTAGTGGTTGGAGCACGACAGGGGAGCTGTTTTTT. This sequence encodes CASGWSTTGELFF.